The rows below give T cell receptor beta chains drawn from one sample of a study of T-cell reconstitution after alpha-beta-depleted transplantation in children. TCRdb re-derived calls from the PCR reads in MiXCR, one entry per CDR3 protein. Among some 75,000 distinct CDR3 sequences listed, just under 7.5% were seen once. The specimen was PBMCs from the stem cell graft donor, collected from the stem cell graft. The receptors were gathered from a human donor who donated a stem cell graft to a child with acute lymphoblastic leukemia. CDR3s include the opening cysteine and the closing phenylalanine or tryptophan. Each record gives: J gene, clone size, V gene, D gene, CDR3 protein, CDR3 DNA. The D gene is left open where the match is weak. A row's size may be missing; if present it is once, few, many or a size class.

J gene: TRBJ1-6; clone size: many; V gene: TRBV5-1; D gene: TRBD1; CDR3 protein: CASSLEGAHLHF; CDR3 DNA: TGCGCCAGCAGCTTGGAGGGGGCCCACCTCCACTTT
J gene: TRBJ1-6; clone size: .; V gene: TRBV12-3/TRBV12-4; D gene: TRBD1; CDR3 protein: CASTDRTGNNSPLHF; CDR3 DNA: TGTGCCAGCACCGATCGGACAGGAAATAATTCACCCCTCCACTTT
J gene: TRBJ2-7; clone size: many; V gene: TRBV5-1; D gene: .; CDR3 protein: CASSLEPGPYEQYF; CDR3 DNA: TGCGCCAGCAGCTTGGAGCCGGGTCCCTACGAGCAGTACTTC
J gene: TRBJ1-1; clone size: many; V gene: TRBV3-1; D gene: .; CDR3 protein: CASSQASSGEAFF; CDR3 DNA: TGTGCCAGCAGCCAAGCATCATCAGGCGAAGCTTTCTTT
J gene: TRBJ2-7; clone size: many; V gene: TRBV20-1; D gene: .; CDR3 protein: CSARQGNYEQYF; CDR3 DNA: TGCAGTGCTAGACAGGGTAACTACGAGCAGTACTTC
J gene: TRBJ2-3; clone size: many; V gene: TRBV6-4; D gene: .; CDR3 protein: CASSESGERDTQYF; CDR3 DNA: TGTGCCAGCAGTGAGTCTGGCGAGAGAGATACGCAGTATTTT
J gene: TRBJ2-7; clone size: .; V gene: TRBV5-1; D gene: .; CDR3 protein: CASSLDYAYEQYF; CDR3 DNA: TGCGCCAGCAGCCTGGATTACGCCTACGAGCAGTACTTC
J gene: TRBJ1-5; clone size: many; V gene: TRBV7-9; D gene: .; CDR3 protein: CASSLGGDRPYQPQHF; CDR3 DNA: TGTGCCAGCAGCTTAGGCGGCGACAGGCCTTATCAGCCCCAGCATTTT
J gene: TRBJ1-1; clone size: many; V gene: TRBV6-4; D gene: TRBD1; CDR3 protein: CASSDGPGQGSEAFF; CDR3 DNA: TGTGCCAGCAGTGATGGACCGGGACAGGGTTCTGAAGCTTTCTTT
J gene: TRBJ1-5; clone size: many; V gene: TRBV29-1; D gene: .; CDR3 protein: CSVEVGGSQPQHF; CDR3 DNA: TGCAGCGTTGAGGTGGGGGGGAGTCAGCCCCAGCATTTT
J gene: TRBJ1-1; clone size: many; V gene: TRBV5-6; D gene: TRBD1; CDR3 protein: CASSLSFGTGGTEAFF; CDR3 DNA: TGTGCCAGCAGCTTGAGTTTCGGGACAGGGGGCACTGAAGCTTTCTTT
J gene: TRBJ1-4; clone size: many; V gene: TRBV7-3; D gene: .; CDR3 protein: CASSLSRNPPATNEKLFF; CDR3 DNA: TGTGCCAGCAGCTTATCTAGAAATCCCCCTGCGACTAATGAAAAACTGTTTTTT
J gene: TRBJ2-2; clone size: few; V gene: TRBV10-3; D gene: TRBD2; CDR3 protein: CAISETSANTGELFF; CDR3 DNA: TGTGCCATCAGTGAGACTAGCGCGAACACCGGGGAGCTGTTTTTT
J gene: TRBJ2-5; clone size: .; V gene: TRBV5-5; D gene: .; CDR3 protein: CASSLVSAGSWETQYF; CDR3 DNA: TGTGCCAGCAGCTTGGTGTCCGCAGGGAGTTGGGAGACCCAGTACTTC
J gene: TRBJ2-1; clone size: .; V gene: TRBV11-3; D gene: .; CDR3 protein: CASSPGEMDSPRDEQFF; CDR3 DNA: TGTGCCAGCAGCCCCGGGGAGATGGACAGCCCTAGGGATGAGCAGTTCTTC
J gene: TRBJ1-1; clone size: .; V gene: TRBV27; D gene: .; CDR3 protein: CASSLSKGNTEAFF; CDR3 DNA: TGTGCCAGCAGTTTATCGAAGGGGAACACTGAAGCTTTCTTT
J gene: TRBJ2-7; clone size: many; V gene: TRBV6-5; D gene: .; CDR3 protein: CASSYDGDEPYEQYF; CDR3 DNA: TGTGCCAGCAGTTACGACGGAGATGAGCCCTACGAGCAGTACTTC
J gene: TRBJ2-5; clone size: many; V gene: TRBV25-1; D gene: .; CDR3 protein: CASSAGSGETQYF; CDR3 DNA: TGTGCCAGCAGTGCCGGTTCGGGGGAGACCCAGTACTTC
J gene: TRBJ2-1; clone size: many; V gene: TRBV6-6; D gene: TRBD1; CDR3 protein: CASSYGGTGHNEQFF; CDR3 DNA: TGTGCCAGCAGTTACGGAGGGACAGGGCACAATGAGCAGTTCTTC
J gene: TRBJ2-7; clone size: .; V gene: TRBV6-1; D gene: TRBD2; CDR3 protein: CASSHEAGGPNEQYF; CDR3 DNA: TGTGCCAGCAGCCACGAGGCGGGAGGGCCCAACGAGCAGTACTTC
J gene: TRBJ1-1; clone size: .; V gene: TRBV6-5; D gene: .; CDR3 protein: CASSYGAGWNTEAFF; CDR3 DNA: TGTGCCAGCAGTTACGGGGCAGGGTGGAACACTGAAGCTTTCTTT
J gene: TRBJ2-7; clone size: many; V gene: TRBV7-9; D gene: .; CDR3 protein: CASSRSAYEQYF; CDR3 DNA: TGTGCCAGCAGCCGTAGCGCGTACGAGCAGTACTTC
J gene: TRBJ1-2; clone size: many; V gene: TRBV10-3; D gene: .; CDR3 protein: CAISVAQGSDGYTF; CDR3 DNA: TGTGCCATCAGTGTCGCACAGGGAAGTGATGGCTACACCTTC
J gene: TRBJ2-1; clone size: many; V gene: TRBV12-3/TRBV12-4; D gene: TRBD1; CDR3 protein: CASSPMTGSSYNEQFF; CDR3 DNA: TGTGCCAGCAGTCCGATGACAGGGAGCTCCTACAATGAGCAGTTCTTC
J gene: TRBJ2-4; clone size: many; V gene: TRBV9; D gene: .; CDR3 protein: CASSVEGSSKNIQYF; CDR3 DNA: TGTGCCAGCAGCGTAGAGGGCAGCTCCAAAAACATTCAGTACTTC
J gene: TRBJ1-5; clone size: many; V gene: TRBV5-1; D gene: .; CDR3 protein: CASSPEGDSNQPQHF; CDR3 DNA: TGCGCCAGCAGCCCCGAGGGAGATAGCAATCAGCCCCAGCATTTT
J gene: TRBJ1-1; clone size: many; V gene: TRBV27; D gene: .; CDR3 protein: CASSPLRGKGDTEAFF; CDR3 DNA: TGTGCCAGCAGTCCGCTGAGGGGGAAGGGCGACACTGAAGCTTTCTTT
J gene: TRBJ1-4; clone size: few; V gene: TRBV5-1; D gene: TRBD1; CDR3 protein: CASSSTGGSEKLFF; CDR3 DNA: TGCGCCAGCTCCTCAACAGGGGGGAGCGAAAAACTGTTTTTT
J gene: TRBJ1-6; clone size: many; V gene: TRBV6-1; D gene: TRBD1; CDR3 protein: CASRTTGVGYNSPLHF; CDR3 DNA: TGTGCCAGCAGGACTACAGGGGTTGGGTATAATTCACCCCTCCACTTT
J gene: TRBJ1-2; clone size: many; V gene: TRBV4-1; D gene: .; CDR3 protein: CASSQGGFYGYTF; CDR3 DNA: TGCGCCAGCAGCCAAGGAGGGTTTTATGGCTACACCTTC
J gene: TRBJ2-7; clone size: many; V gene: TRBV7-2; D gene: .; CDR3 protein: CASSQGQYYEQYF; CDR3 DNA: TGTGCCAGCAGCCAAGGACAATACTACGAGCAGTACTTC
J gene: TRBJ1-1; clone size: many; V gene: TRBV5-1; D gene: .; CDR3 protein: CASSLVGRETEAFF; CDR3 DNA: TGCGCCAGCAGCTTGGTGGGCAGGGAAACTGAAGCTTTCTTT
J gene: TRBJ2-7; clone size: .; V gene: TRBV29-1; D gene: .; CDR3 protein: CSVGFSNEQYF; CDR3 DNA: TGCAGCGTTGGGTTTAGTAACGAGCAGTACTTC
J gene: TRBJ2-7; clone size: many; V gene: TRBV5-1; D gene: .; CDR3 protein: CASSLAPGSPYEQYF; CDR3 DNA: TGCGCCAGCAGCTTGGCACCGGGATCTCCTTACGAGCAGTACTTC
J gene: TRBJ2-1; clone size: many; V gene: TRBV4-3; D gene: TRBD2; CDR3 protein: CASSQDRAGGPNEQFF; CDR3 DNA: TGCGCCAGCAGCCAAGATCGCGCGGGGGGCCCCAATGAGCAGTTCTTC
J gene: TRBJ1-2; clone size: many; V gene: TRBV11-1; D gene: .; CDR3 protein: CASSLSTSYGYTF; CDR3 DNA: TGTGCCAGCAGCTTGTCAACATCCTATGGCTACACCTTC
J gene: TRBJ1-1; clone size: .; V gene: TRBV4-1; D gene: TRBD1; CDR3 protein: CASSQDSSGTGELAFF; CDR3 DNA: TGCGCCAGCAGCCAAGATAGTTCTGGGACAGGGGAACTAGCTTTCTTT
J gene: TRBJ1-2; clone size: many; V gene: TRBV27; D gene: TRBD1; CDR3 protein: CASSGTEGNYGYTF; CDR3 DNA: TGTGCCAGCAGTGGGACAGAAGGGAACTATGGCTACACCTTC
J gene: TRBJ1-5; clone size: many; V gene: TRBV5-6; D gene: .; CDR3 protein: CASSLGGGPDNQPQHF; CDR3 DNA: TGTGCCAGCAGCTTGGGGGGGGGCCCGGACAATCAGCCCCAGCATTTT
J gene: TRBJ2-5; clone size: many; V gene: TRBV5-1; D gene: TRBD1; CDR3 protein: CASTLGGSRETQYF; CDR3 DNA: TGCGCCAGCACCTTAGGGGGCAGTAGAGAGACCCAGTACTTC
J gene: TRBJ2-7; clone size: many; V gene: TRBV9; D gene: .; CDR3 protein: CASSSGPQAYEQYF; CDR3 DNA: TGTGCCAGCAGCTCAGGACCACAGGCCTACGAGCAGTACTTC
J gene: TRBJ1-1; clone size: few; V gene: TRBV23-1; D gene: TRBD1; CDR3 protein: CASSPGQGPQAFF; CDR3 DNA: TGCGCCAGCAGTCCCGGACAGGGCCCACAAGCTTTCTTT
J gene: TRBJ2-7; clone size: few; V gene: TRBV4-3; D gene: .; CDR3 protein: CASSQAGGEYEQYF; CDR3 DNA: TGCGCCAGCAGCCAAGCTGGGGGCGAGTACGAGCAGTACTTC
J gene: TRBJ1-1; clone size: many; V gene: TRBV6-2/TRBV6-3; D gene: .; CDR3 protein: CASSYTKGRENTEAFF; CDR3 DNA: TGTGCCAGCAGTTACACCAAGGGACGGGAGAACACTGAAGCTTTCTTT
J gene: TRBJ2-7; clone size: many; V gene: TRBV7-2; D gene: .; CDR3 protein: CASSPPYEQYF; CDR3 DNA: TGTGCCAGCAGCCCTCCCTACGAGCAGTACTTC
J gene: TRBJ2-1; clone size: many; V gene: TRBV20-1; D gene: .; CDR3 protein: CSASETSNYNEQFF; CDR3 DNA: TGCAGTGCTAGTGAGACCAGCAATTACAATGAGCAGTTCTTC
J gene: TRBJ1-6; clone size: many; V gene: TRBV27; D gene: .; CDR3 protein: CASSSTGWGNSPLHF; CDR3 DNA: TGTGCCAGCAGTTCTACAGGGTGGGGGAATTCACCCCTCCACTTT
J gene: TRBJ2-2; clone size: few; V gene: TRBV7-8; D gene: TRBD2; CDR3 protein: CASSFVRLAYTGELFF; CDR3 DNA: TGTGCCAGCAGCTTCGTCCGACTAGCTTACACCGGGGAGCTGTTTTTT
J gene: TRBJ1-4; clone size: many; V gene: TRBV5-1; D gene: .; CDR3 protein: CASSQTPAPNEKLFF; CDR3 DNA: TGCGCCAGCAGTCAAACTCCGGCTCCTAATGAAAAACTGTTTTTT
J gene: TRBJ2-7; clone size: many; V gene: TRBV11-2; D gene: .; CDR3 protein: CASSSAEVGEQYF; CDR3 DNA: TGTGCCAGCAGCTCGGCAGAGGTTGGCGAGCAGTACTTC
J gene: TRBJ2-3; clone size: many; V gene: TRBV5-1; D gene: .; CDR3 protein: CASSLVIPGSFGDTQYF; CDR3 DNA: TGCGCCAGCAGCTTGGTCATTCCAGGGTCCTTCGGGGATACGCAGTATTTT
J gene: TRBJ1-1; clone size: many; V gene: TRBV5-6; D gene: .; CDR3 protein: CASSLAFGRGGTEAFF; CDR3 DNA: TGTGCCAGCAGCTTGGCTTTCGGGAGGGGGGGGACTGAAGCTTTCTTT
J gene: TRBJ1-4; clone size: .; V gene: TRBV7-8; D gene: .; CDR3 protein: CASSLDKKSTNEKLFF; CDR3 DNA: TGTGCCAGCAGCTTAGACAAGAAGAGTACTAATGAAAAACTGTTTTTT